This T cell receptor (beta chain) appears in the sequencing data of a study of blood T cells in healthy people across ages. The authors ran a second PCR of roughly 6 to 12 cycles using a sample-barcoded 5' primer and a J-beta primer mix. Tags on each cDNA molecule came from a template-switch adaptor with 12 random nucleotides. TCRdb independently ran MiXCR on the 5' RACE reads; one entry per CDR3 protein. The sample has 1,100,000 or so distinct CDR3 sequences; less than 50% are singletons. V was pared by 10 bases and J by 3 bases, with 15 bases between. Germline V gene data show CDR1 as MGHDK and CDR2 as SYGVNS. CDR3 length: 14 residues. This clonotype has more than one count but fewer than ten.

The V call is TRBV25-1, the J call TRBJ2-2; perhaps TRBD2 as D (5 bases). Sequenced sample: blood. This clonotype originated in a woman in her sixties or seventies in good health. The DNA of the CDR3 is TGTGCCACTTCGAGCGAAGCGGACACCGGGGAGCTGTTTTTT. The encoded protein is CATSSEADTGELFF.